This is a list of T cell receptor beta chains from one sample in a study of blood T cell repertoires in COVID-19. The method was immunoSEQ multiplex PCR; TCRdb's version includes in-frame clones alone and lacks a portion of them. The sample has about 100,000 clones, roughly 70% seen once. Sequenced sample: peripheral blood. These receptors were obtained from a woman aged 40 to 50 with acute or convalescent COVID-19. CDR3s include the opening cysteine and the closing phenylalanine or tryptophan. The order of the fields is V gene, clone size, D gene, CDR3 length, J gene, CDR3 DNA, CDR3 protein. The D gene is left open where the match is weak. Clone size, where shown, is once, few, many, or a class for clones that have expanded.

TRBV5-1	NA	NA	12	TRBJ2-3	TGCGCCAGCAGCGGCCGGGGTCATACGCAGTATTTT	CASSGRGHTQYF
TRBV18	NA	NA	13	TRBJ2-5	TGTGCCAGCTCATCAACAGGGTTGGAGACCCAGTACTTC	CASSSTGLETQYF
TRBV18	few	TRBD1	15	TRBJ2-3	TGTGCCAGCTCAGTCCGGGACAGACGAACAGATACGCAGTATTTT	CASSVRDRRTDTQYF
TRBV20-1	NA	TRBD1	12	TRBJ1-3	TGCAGTGCTAGTCACAGGGGGGACACCATATATTTT	CSASHRGDTIYF
TRBV29-1	once	NA	14	TRBJ2-1	TGCAGCGTTGTGTGGTTACAAGGCGGCAATGAGCAGTTCTTC	CSVVWLQGGNEQFF
TRBV19	NA	NA	14	TRBJ1-5	TGTGCCAGTAGTGAACAGGGTCTCAATCAGCCCCAGCATTTT	CASSEQGLNQPQHF
TRBV4-3	NA	TRBD2	17	TRBJ2-1	TGCGCCAGCAGCCAAGCATGGGGGACTAGCGGGATTGATGAGCAGTTCTTC	CASSQAWGTSGIDEQFF
TRBV6-5	NA	NA	12	TRBJ1-6	TGTGCCAGCAGGCGGCCCAATTCACCCCTCCACTTT	CASRRPNSPLHF
TRBV5-4	NA	TRBD2	15	TRBJ2-2	TGTGCCAGCAGCCCCGGGACTAGCCCCTCCGGGGAGCTGTTTTTT	CASSPGTSPSGELFF
TRBV7-3	NA	NA	16	TRBJ2-2	TGTGCCAGCAGCCAAGGGGGGGTTACGAACACCGGGGAGCTGTTTTTT	CASSQGGVTNTGELFF
TRBV12-3/TRBV12-4	NA	NA	12	TRBJ1-1	TGTGCCAGCAGTTTTCTGGCAGTCCAAGCTTTCTTT	CASSFLAVQAFF
TRBV6-1	NA	NA	12	TRBJ1-1	TGTGCCAGCAGTGATCTACAGGTGGAAGCTTTCTTT	CASSDLQVEAFF
TRBV7-2	NA	NA	15	TRBJ1-2	TGTGCCAGCAGCGAGATAGAGGGGGGGCACTATGGCTACACCTTC	CASSEIEGGHYGYTF
TRBV6-5	few	TRBD1	14	TRBJ1-1	TGTGCCAGCAGTTTGCGGACAGGGGCTACTGAAGCTTTCTTT	CASSLRTGATEAFF
TRBV6-6	NA	TRBD2	17	TRBJ2-5	TGTGCCAGCAGTCGCACCTTCGGGCTAGCGGGGGAAGAGACCCAGTACTTC	CASSRTFGLAGEETQYF
TRBV5-1	NA	NA	14	TRBJ2-1	TGCGCCAGCAGCTGGCGGGACTCTGACAATGAGCAGTTCTTC	CASSWRDSDNEQFF
TRBV5-5	many	NA	13	TRBJ1-1	TGTGCCAGCAGCTCGTTCGTTAACACTGAAGCTTTCTTT	CASSSFVNTEAFF
TRBV5-6	few	NA	15	TRBJ1-2	TGTGCCAGCAGCCAGACAAGTCAACCTAACTATGGCTACACCTTC	CASSQTSQPNYGYTF
TRBV27	NA	NA	13	TRBJ2-7	TGTGCCAGCAGTTTGGCCTCAGGGTCCGAGCAGTACTTC	CASSLASGSEQYF
TRBV4-1	NA	NA	15	TRBJ1-2	TGCGCCAGCAGCCACGGAGGGGGGGAATCCTATGGCTACACCTTC	CASSHGGGESYGYTF
TRBV4-1	many	NA	19	TRBJ2-2	TGCGCCAGCAGCCAAGATTTGTTTGGGCTAGCAAGGAGATCCGGGGAGCTGTTTTTT	CASSQDLFGLARRSGELFF
TRBV24-1	once	NA	13	TRBJ1-5	TGTGCCACCAGTGATTACCTCGGGCAGCCCCAGCATTTT	CATSDYLGQPQHF
TRBV28	NA	NA	13	TRBJ2-1	TGTGCCAGCAGAGATGGCGGATGGCCTGAGCAGTTCTTC	CASRDGGWPEQFF
TRBV27	NA	NA	14	TRBJ1-1	TGTGCCAGCAGTTCGAGCGAGGTGAACACTGAAGCTTTCTTT	CASSSSEVNTEAFF
TRBV28	NA	TRBD1	14	TRBJ1-4	TGTGCCAGCACCCGGGACAGGTTTAATGAAAAACTGTTTTTT	CASTRDRFNEKLFF
TRBV9	NA	TRBD1	16	TRBJ1-4	TGTGCCAGCAGCGGGCAGGGGGCAACAACTAATGAAAAACTGTTTTTT	CASSGQGATTNEKLFF
TRBV5-4	NA	TRBD2	16	TRBJ2-7	TGTGCCAGCAGCCCTGGGACTAGCGGGGGGTTATACGAGCAGTACTTC	CASSPGTSGGLYEQYF
TRBV4-1	NA	NA	16	TRBJ2-1	TGCGCCAGCAGCCAACAGGGGTTCATTCCCTACAATGAGCAGTTCTTC	CASSQQGFIPYNEQFF
TRBV27	NA	TRBD1	21	TRBJ1-6	TGTGCCAGCATTACCCGTCGGACAGGGGGCGTTCACTGGTCCTATAATTCACCCCTCCACTTT	CASITRRTGGVHWSYNSPLHF
TRBV7-3	few	NA	14	TRBJ2-7	TGTGCCAGCAGCTTAGGTCACGGTCCCTACGAGCAGTACTTC	CASSLGHGPYEQYF
TRBV7-9	NA	NA	12	TRBJ2-1	TGTGCCAGCAGCGCTTACAGGGAGGGGCAGTTCTTC	CASSAYREGQFF
TRBV5-1	once	NA	16	TRBJ2-6	TGCGCCAGCACCACATCGGTGACGGGAGGGGCCAACGTCCTGACTTTC	CASTTSVTGGANVLTF
TRBV28	NA	NA	12	TRBJ1-5	TGTGCCAGCTGTTGGAGGAATCAGCCCCAGCATTTT	CASCWRNQPQHF
TRBV4-3	NA	TRBD2	15	TRBJ2-2	TGCGCCAGCGGATGGGGGGAGGGGAGCACCGGGGAGCTGTTTTTT	CASGWGEGSTGELFF
TRBV6-5	few	TRBD1	14	TRBJ1-1	TGTGCCACAAATCCAGACAGGGTGGTTGGTGAAGCTTTCTTT	CATNPDRVVGEAFF
TRBV10-3	NA	NA	11	TRBJ2-1	TGTGCCACGTCCGAGGACAATGAGCAGTTCTTC	CATSEDNEQFF
TRBV9	few	NA	13	TRBJ1-2	TGTGCCAGCAGCGTAGGGAGGGGTTATGGCTACACCTTC	CASSVGRGYGYTF
TRBV7-3	NA	NA	13	TRBJ2-3	TGTGCCAGCAGCCCGAGGCATTTAGATACGCAGTATTTT	CASSPRHLDTQYF
TRBV7-2	NA	NA	15	TRBJ2-1	TGTGCCAGCAGCTTAGTACCCGGACAGTACAATGAGCAGTTCTTC	CASSLVPGQYNEQFF
TRBV5-1	NA	NA	14	TRBJ2-3	TGCGCCAGCAGCTTGTGGTCTATGGCAGATACGCAGTATTTT	CASSLWSMADTQYF
TRBV5-1	NA	TRBD2	14	TRBJ2-5	TGCGCCAGCAGCTTGCGGGGGGGCCCTGAGACCCAGTACTTC	CASSLRGGPETQYF
TRBV2	NA	NA	13	TRBJ2-1	TGTGCCAGCTTGGCGGGAACTTACAATGAGCAGTTCTTC	CASLAGTYNEQFF
TRBV5-1	NA	TRBD1	14	TRBJ1-6	TGCGCCAGCAGCCCCCCGGGACAGGGTTCACCCCTCCACTTT	CASSPPGQGSPLHF
TRBV6-2/TRBV6-3	NA	NA	17	TRBJ2-1	TGTGCCAGCAGTTACTCGGCTACCCTAGACCCGTACAATGAGCAGTTCTTC	CASSYSATLDPYNEQFF
TRBV10-1	NA	TRBD1	14	TRBJ1-1	TGCGCCAGCAGTGAGTCCAAGGGGGCAACTGAAGCTTTCTTT	CASSESKGATEAFF
TRBV6-5	NA	TRBD1	14	TRBJ2-1	TGTGCCAGCAGCTTGACAGGGTTATACAATGAGCAGTTCTTC	CASSLTGLYNEQFF
TRBV5-4	NA	NA	15	TRBJ2-3	TGTGCCAGCAGCTTGGAGGGTAGCGGAACAGATACGCAGTATTTT	CASSLEGSGTDTQYF
TRBV7-9	NA	NA	12	TRBJ2-7	TGTGCCAGCAGCTCATCAGGTGGCGAGCAGTACTTC	CASSSSGGEQYF
TRBV7-2	NA	TRBD1	15	TRBJ2-2	TGTGCCAGCAGCTTAGGGACAGGCGTCACCGGGGAGCTGTTTTTT	CASSLGTGVTGELFF
TRBV19	once	TRBD1	14	TRBJ2-2	TGTGCCAGTAGGGGACAGGCGAACACCGGGGAGCTGTTTTTT	CASRGQANTGELFF
TRBV6-2/TRBV6-3	once	TRBD1	14	TRBJ2-2	TGTGCCAGCAGTTCCGGGACAGACACCGGGGAGCTGTTTTTT	CASSSGTDTGELFF
TRBV6-2/TRBV6-3	few	TRBD1	16	TRBJ1-1	TGTGCCAGCAGTTATGGGTTACAGGGGAGAGGGGCTGAAGCTTTCTTT	CASSYGLQGRGAEAFF
TRBV4-1	NA	NA	16	TRBJ1-1	TGCGCCAGCAGCCAAGAAGGAACACAGGTGAACACTGAAGCTTTCTTT	CASSQEGTQVNTEAFF
TRBV9	NA	NA	14	TRBJ2-3	TGTGCCAGCAGCGCCGGAGGGGGCCCAGATACGCAGTATTTT	CASSAGGGPDTQYF
TRBV11-2	NA	NA	17	TRBJ1-3	TGTGCCAGCAGCTTAGAGCGCGGTTCCTACTCTGGAAACACCATATATTTT	CASSLERGSYSGNTIYF
TRBV7-9	few	NA	16	TRBJ1-4	TGTGCCAGCACCCGATCGAGGGGGTTGAATAATGAAAAACTGTTTTTT	CASTRSRGLNNEKLFF
TRBV4-3	NA	TRBD1	15	TRBJ1-4	TGCGCCAGCAGCCATGGACAGGGGGCTAGTGAAAAACTGTTTTTT	CASSHGQGASEKLFF
TRBV4-2	NA	NA	15	TRBJ2-3	TGTGCCAGCAGCCAAGATCCACAATTCACAGATACGCAGTATTTT	CASSQDPQFTDTQYF
TRBV2	once	TRBD2	16	TRBJ2-1	TGTGCCAGCAGCTCTACGACTAGCGGGGTTATTGCTGAGCAGTTCTTC	CASSSTTSGVIAEQFF
TRBV19	NA	NA	12	TRBJ1-2	TGTGCCAGTAGTATGGACTTCTATGGCTACACCTTC	CASSMDFYGYTF